What follows are 27 T cell receptor beta chains derived from one specimen sequenced in a study of preoperative IRX-2 immunotherapy in early breast cancer. TCRdb's copy holds only in-frame clones and misses some; the assay was immunoSEQ multiplex PCR. There are roughly 30,000 clones in the sample; 82% occur only once, and around 2.9% lies in the top ten. Documented treatment: preoperative locoregional IRX-2 cytokine immunotherapy. The biological material was taken from a patient treated with IRX-2 immunotherapy. The source is a human donor with breast cancer.

The chain joins TRBV29-1 to TRBJ2-1; tentatively, D is TRBD1 or TRBD2 (5 bases each). Trimming removed 3 bases at V and 15 bases at J, with 18 bases between. CDR1 and CDR2 (germline): SQVTM, ANQGSEA. CDR3 length equals 12 residues. The chain's CDR3 is CSVERGALIPFF. In DNA form, the CDR3 reads TGCAGCGTTGAGCGAGGGGCCCTTATACCGTTCTTC.

Comments on this clone: The junction and the germline gene differ at one end; a read error may be behind it. The chain uses TRBV11-3 and TRBJ2-7, with TRBD2 identical over 7 bases. This CDR3 comprises 14 residues. In germline, CDR1 is SGHNT, CDR2 YENEEA. The CDR3 DNA follows: TGTGCCAGCAGCTTATTCGTTGGGGGAGGGCCGGAAGACTTC. This codes for CASSLFVGGGPEDF.

The V call is TRBV18, the J call TRBJ2-7, with 8 bases that match TRBD2. This CDR3 region has 15 residues. V lost 4 bases and J lost 6; bases outside the gene matches: 11. Germline CDR1 KGHSH, CDR2 LQKENI. CDR3 in DNA: TGTGCCAGCTCACAAGGAGCGGGAGAGGCTACCGAGCAGTACTTC. Amino acid sequence: CASSQGAGEATEQYF.

The chain combines TRBV7-5 with TRBJ2-5; TRBD2 was called by the table and not checked on the DNA. TRBV7-5 is given as a pseudogene. There are 14 residues in the CDR3. The CDR3 DNA reads as TGTGCCAGCAGGTCCCTGGAGGGTGGAGAGACCCAGTACTTC. This encodes CASRSLEGGETQYF.

This rearrangement joins TRBV18 to TRBJ1-2, with 7 bases matching TRBD1. The CDR3 sequence is 16 residues long. J was trimmed by 0 bases and V by 3 bases; bases with no gene match: 7. Germline CDR1 KGHSH, CDR2 LQKENI. CDR3 loop: CASSPGQALANYGYTF. CDR3 in DNA: TGTGCCAGCTCACCTGGACAGGCCCTAGCTAACTATGGCTACACCTTC. The variable domain in full, with the rest retrieved from reference TRBV18 and TRBJ1-2, is NAGVMQNPRHLVRRRGQEARLRCSPMKGHSHVYWYRQLPEEGLKFMVYLQKENIIDESGMPKERFSAEFPKEGPSILRIQQVVRGDSAAYFCASSPGQALANYGYTFGSGTRLTVV.

The chain employs TRBV14 and TRBJ1-6, with TRBD1 as a possible D gene (5 bases). CDR3 length equals 14 residues. Germline V gene sequence: CDR1 SGHDN, CDR2 FVKESK. Trimming stripped 4 bases from V and 7 bases from J, with 11 bases between. The CDR3 is CASSRGISNSPLHF. The CDR3 bases are TGTGCCAGCAGCCGGGGGATTTCCAATTCACCCCTCCACTTT.

This clone has a handful of counts. The J gene is TRBJ2-7, the V gene TRBV30, with 9 nucleotides matching TRBD2. Per germline, CDR1 GTSNPN and CDR2 SVGIG (reference sequence). Germline trimming cut 2 bases from V and 5 bases from J; bases unmatched to any gene: 4. This CDR3 is built from 13 residues. This CDR3 is CAWSRLAGDEQYF. The CDR3 DNA is TGTGCCTGGAGTCGATTAGCGGGAGACGAGCAGTACTTC.

J is TRBJ2-5 and V is TRBV6-8; 11 bases are shared with TRBD2. In germline, CDR1 is MNHGY, CDR2 SAAAGT. The CDR3 has 17 amino acids. Losses at the gene ends were 10 bases for V and 5 bases for J; bases not matched to a gene: 18. The CDR3 reads CAIRRTLTSGSLETQYF. The CDR3 bases are TGTGCCATCAGGCGAACCTTAACTAGCGGGAGTCTGGAGACCCAGTACTTC.

The gene calls are TRBV15 and TRBJ2-3, with a possible D match to TRBD2 (5 bases). The CDR3 totals 15 residues. V dropped 1 base and J dropped 4 bases, with 12 bases sitting between them. The germline V gene encodes CDR1 LNHNV and CDR2 YYDKDF (reference sequence). CDR3 amino acids: CATSRAIDYADTQYF. The CDR3 nucleotides are TGTGCCACCAGCAGAGCAATTGACTACGCAGATACGCAGTATTTT.

The V and J genes are TRBV6-8 and TRBJ1-2, with D unclear. The CDR3 spans 16 residues. With 2 bases removed from V and 4 bases from J, the gap between germline ends came to 17 bases. Germline CDR1 and CDR2: MNHGY and SAAAGT. The CDR3, as DNA: TGTGCCAGCAGTTACGATAAGTCCCGGGGAGGCTATGGCTACACCTTC. Amino acids: CASSYDKSRGGYGYTF.

This clone was recorded only once. The CDR3 nucleotides read TGTGCCAGCAGCTTAGGGGACAGGGGCTATGGCTACACCTTC. Translating it yields CASSLGDRGYGYTF. The chain links TRBV7-4 to TRBJ1-2; 10 positions match TRBD1. Trimming at V came to 1 base and at J to 4 bases, leaving 0 bases not matched to a gene. The CDR3 sequence is 14 residues long. Germline values: CDR1 SGHVT, CDR2 SQSDAQ.

This chain connects TRBV18 to TRBJ2-2; D remains ambiguous. The CDR3 has 13 amino acids. The V gene lost 4 bases and the J gene lost 1 base, with 4 bases spanning the gap. In germline, CDR1 is KGHSH, CDR2 LQKENI. For the CDR3, the DNA is TGTGCCAGCTCACTACAGAACACCGGGGAGCTGTTTTTT. It yields the protein CASSLQNTGELFF. Combining the CDR3 with reference TRBV18 and TRBJ2-2 gives the whole variable domain NAGVMQNPRHLVRRRGQEARLRCSPMKGHSHVYWYRQLPEEGLKFMVYLQKENIIDESGMPKERFSAEFPKEGPSILRIQQVVRGDSAAYFCASSLQNTGELFFGEGSRLTVL.

The chain combines TRBV5-1 with TRBJ2-2, with 11 bases matching TRBD1. The CDR3 is 16 amino acids. Looked up from germline, CDR1 is SGHRS and CDR2 is YFSETQ. The junction had 4 bases not matched to a gene; V was cut back by 0 bases and J by 6 bases. The CDR3 DNA reads as TGCGCCAGCAGCTTGGTCGGGACAGGGGGATCCGGGGAGCTGTTTTTT. This translates into CASSLVGTGGSGELFF.

The chain uses TRBV6-4 and TRBJ1-1, with no clear D. Germline-derived CDR1 and CDR2 are MRHNA and SNTAGT. CDR3 size: 11 residues. V dropped 9 bases and J dropped 1 base, with 6 bases sitting between them. As DNA, the CDR3 is TGTGCCAGTCGACGGAACACTGAAGCTTTCTTT. Protein sequence: CASRRNTEAFF.

The chain joins TRBV6-8 to TRBJ1-2; the D is unclear. Germline CDR1 and CDR2: MNHGY and SAAAGT. The length of the CDR3 is 12 residues. V was clipped by 0 bases and J by 8 bases, with 7 bases between them. As DNA, the CDR3 is TGTGCCAGCAGTTACTCGATTTACGGCTACACCTTC. Its protein is CASSYSIYGYTF.

The chain recombines TRBV6-8 with TRBJ1-2; perhaps TRBD1 as D (5 bases). V shed 8 bases and J shed 4 bases, with 17 bases lying between them. This CDR3 region has 14 residues. CDR1 MNHGY and CDR2 SAAAGT come from the germline V gene. CDR3 coding DNA: TGTGCCAGCGCTGGATCGGGGCGCGCCTATGGCTACACCTTC. Translating gives CASAGSGRAYGYTF.

This clone was observed a single time. The V and J genes are TRBV10-3 and TRBJ2-2; D is unclear. V was shortened by 0 bases and J by 5 bases, with 13 bases between the two germline ends. CDR1 and CDR2 (germline): ENHRY, SYGVKD. The CDR3 extends over 16 amino acids. This CDR3 reads CAISESKFGPTGELFF. As DNA, the CDR3 is TGTGCCATCAGTGAGTCGAAATTCGGACCAACCGGGGAGCTGTTTTTT.

This chain uses TRBV6-8 with TRBJ1-1; D may be TRBD1 (5 bases). The V and J ends lost 2 bases and 1 base respectively, with 14 bases between them. Germline values: CDR1 MNHGY, CDR2 SAAAGT. This CDR3 is built from 16 residues. In DNA form, the CDR3 reads TGTGCCAGCAGTTACATGCGGGGCCCCCAGAACACTGAAGCTTTCTTT. Its protein product is CASSYMRGPQNTEAFF.

The chain recombines TRBV11-3 with TRBJ2-3, with a weak D call TRBD1 (5 bases). Trimming took off 4 bases at V and 6 bases at J, with 23 bases between the two ends. This CDR3 has 17 residues. The V gene's germline CDR1 is SGHNT and CDR2 YENEEA. The CDR3 reads CASSSSLYTRAGDTQYF. The DNA of the CDR3 is TGTGCCAGCAGCTCCAGTTTATATACCAGGGCAGGGGATACGCAGTATTTT.

There are a few counts of this clone. The rearrangement links TRBV28 to TRBJ1-5, with 10 bases fitting TRBD1. V lost 4 bases and J lost 6; bases outside the gene matches: 9. The CDR3 spans 16 residues. Germline V gene data show CDR1 as MDHEN and CDR2 as SYDVKM. CDR3: CASSSPRQGAGQPQHF. The CDR3 DNA reads TGTGCCAGCAGTTCCCCTCGACAGGGGGCAGGTCAGCCCCAGCATTTT.

The chain employs TRBV30 and TRBJ1-2; no clear D. Germline lookup yields CDR1 GTSNPN and CDR2 SVGIG (reference sequence). The ends were cut back, 0 bases at V and 4 bases at J, with 12 bases in the middle. The CDR3 sequence is 14 residues long. The CDR3 reads CAWSVRAAIYGYTF. CDR3 bases: TGTGCCTGGAGTGTACGGGCAGCAATCTATGGCTACACCTTC.

The chain has TRBV7-1 and TRBJ1-1; D possibly corresponds to TRBD1 (6 bases). TRBV7-1 qualifies as an ORF whose function is uncertain. V dropped 4 bases and J dropped 6 bases, with 12 bases sitting between them. The CDR3 spans 13 residues. This CDR3 reads CASSFTGTAEAFF. CDR3 nucleotides: TGTGCCAGCAGCTTCACAGGGACCGCTGAAGCTTTCTTT.

This clone came up once. This sequence joins TRBV11-3 and TRBJ1-4; 8 nucleotides agree with TRBD1. Trimming at V came to 5 bases and at J to 7 bases, leaving 6 bases not matched to a gene. The CDR3 consists of 14 residues. CDR1 is SGHNT and CDR2 is YENEEA in the germline V gene. The CDR3 DNA follows: TGTGCCAGCAGCCCGGGACAGGCTGGTGAAAAACTGTTTTTT. Protein product: CASSPGQAGEKLFF.

This chain connects TRBV28 to TRBJ2-7, with 8 positions matching TRBD1. V was pared by 6 bases and J by 6 bases, with 10 bases of the junction left unmatched. The CDR3 totals 14 residues. Germline-derived CDR1 and CDR2 are MDHEN and SYDVKM. CDR3 in amino acids: CASRLTGEAVEQYF. DNA of the CDR3: TGTGCCAGCAGGTTGACAGGGGAGGCGGTCGAGCAGTACTTC.

The chain carries TRBV11-3 and TRBJ2-2, with TRBD1 matching 10 bases. V lost 3 bases to trimming and J lost 3 bases; unmatched junction nucleotides: 4. This CDR3 comprises 16 residues. Germline CDR1 reads SGHNT; CDR2 reads YENEEA. The CDR3 DNA reads TGTGCCAGCAGCTTGGGACAGGGGTACGACACCGGGGAGCTGTTTTTT. This sequence encodes CASSLGQGYDTGELFF.

Comments on this clone: Sequence at one end of the junction differs from germline and may be a read error. The CDR3 nucleotides read TGTGCCATCAGTCTGACAGGGGCGGACACCGGGGAGCTGTTTTTT. Amino acids: CAISLTGADTGELFF. The chain links TRBV6-8 to TRBJ2-2; 8 bases are shared with TRBD1. The germline CDR1 and CDR2 sequences are MNHGY and SAAAGT. The CDR3 contains 15 residues.

The chain joins TRBV7-8 to TRBJ1-5, with D unresolved. The CDR3 extends over 15 amino acids. Trimming stripped 4 bases from V and 9 bases from J, with 19 bases between. Per germline, CDR1 SGHVS and CDR2 FQNEAQ. The CDR3 protein is CASSSWATDVGPQHF. CDR3 in DNA: TGTGCCAGCAGCTCCTGGGCGACGGACGTCGGGCCCCAGCATTTT.